This TCR beta chain stems from a study of cytomegalovirus exposure and HLA in healthy donors (dated by TCRdb to the late 2010s). Looking at the study overall: In an earlier analysis of around 540 of the donors, 250 to 350 Gb of sequence data and 120 million or so unique TCR beta sequences from 150 million to 200 million T cells were reported. About 330 gigabases of sequencing data and approximately 91 million unique TCR sequences made up an early release that covered 640 HLA-typed donors. Of the approximately 370 genotyped donors, roughly 80% were placed in the genetic ancestry cluster associated with self-reported Caucasian donors. The aim of the study was to test whether cataloging public T cell receptors could identify signatures of past pathogen exposure. The T cell repertoires of 666 subjects were profiled by immunosequencing and related to cytomegalovirus serostatus. In addition to the first cohort of 650 to 800 subjects, a separate validation cohort of 130 or so different subjects was used. To predict cytomegalovirus infection status, the study combined high-throughput TCR immunosequencing, statistical association of individual TCRs with disease status, and machine learning. A later analysis re-analyzed previously published TCR beta repertoires from approximately 670 donors and added high-resolution HLA genotyping to study TCR occurrence patterns. In the later analysis, no new phenotypic data were used to find candidate immune exposures; instead, reliance was placed on TCR beta sequences and their occurrence across donors. An earlier analysis of several hundred of the donors used high-throughput TCR beta sequencing to judge whether each TCR beta V gene segment behaved as functional or pseudogenic. Donor age, sex, ethnicity and CMV serostatus were compiled together with the repertoire data. In a later genetic analysis, genome-wide SNP genotypes for 398 of the 666 donors were used, and that subset was treated as a discovery cohort. Every repertoire in the discovery cohort had been generated on one and the same sequencing platform. Both class I and class II loci were covered by HLA typing, at four-digit resolution. The number of typed donors differed by locus: roughly 620-640 for A, B, C, DRB1 and DQB1; some 500 for DQA1; some 610 for DPA1; and some 470 for DPB1. Roughly 5 DR-DQ haplotypes were treated as single units for association and clustering because of strong linkage in the cohort. Among about 400 genotyped donors of the cohort, an average of roughly 230,000 unique TCR beta nucleotide sequences was sequenced per donor, of which roughly 17% were non-productive.

Regarding this clone: The target of this receptor is not known. Nothing much larger sits one base from this clone, and base qualities are not available.

Study-wide findings and limitations: Because HLA typing was missing for some donors at each locus, association tests included only the typed subset. Correlated functional status among segregating V segments might reflect linkage disequilibrium, but an unknown experimental factor could not be ruled out. The only immune exposure information available for the cohort was CMV serostatus. Presence/absence analyses assumed roughly uniform sequencing depth across donors, an assumption that may not hold. A further reported finding was that TCR beta sequences accurately predicted the HLA-A and HLA-B alleles for most subjects in the first cohort. In an earlier analysis of under 600 of the donors, most TCR beta V segments were observed in productive rearrangements about 90% or about 30% of the time, broadly matching IMGT annotations. It was suggested by the authors that the approach could potentially be generalized to other disease states and immunological phenotypes. The classifier was reported to diagnose cytomegalovirus status with high specificity and sensitivity in both the original cohort and the validation cohort. Strong co-occurrence of HLA alleles, especially DR and DQ, made assigning TCR associations to individual alleles difficult. Only TCR beta chains were sequenced in this cohort, and the absence of alpha or paired-chain data limited detectable features. While some public TCRs were present in many individuals, most TCR sequences turned up only very rarely across donors. The study listed 164 TCR beta chains as associated with cytomegalovirus. Because counts were too low, approximately 18 rarely observed V segments, including chromosome 9 orphons, were excluded from the earlier analysis of several hundred of the donors. An association between a missense DCLRE1C variant and V-gene and J-gene trimming of TCR beta chains was found in a later genetic analysis and replicated in an independent cohort. A group of highly shared sequence variants was considered likely to be a technical artifact of the sequencing pipeline. At a false discovery rate of 0.05, a later analysis linked 15,000 to 20,000 TCR beta sequences to specific HLA alleles. A few of the identified cytomegalovirus-associated TCR beta chains were confirmed in vitro to be specific for cytomegalovirus antigens. In a later analysis, several top co-occurrence clusters were reported to appear linked to parvovirus B19, influenza, CMV and Epstein-Barr virus. In a later analysis, most CMV-associated TCR beta chains were found to appear HLA-restricted, with HLA associations seemingly driven largely by CMV exposure. Some IMGT-functional V segments, including TRBV6-2 and TRBV6-3, could not be told apart with the 87-base-pair reads, so those segments were excluded. In a later analysis, HLA-associated TCR beta chains were found to be more clonally expanded and to have lower generation probabilities than equally common non-associated chains. A later genetic analysis reported fewer N-insertions in productive TCRs among donors in an Asian-associated ancestry cluster than the approximately 670-donor mean. In a later analysis, TCR association rates were found to vary across HLA loci, with the most associated TCRs seen for DRB1 alleles and the fewest for HLA-C alleles.

The germline V gene supplies CDR1 SQVTM and CDR2 ANQGSEA. Including cysteine and phenylalanine, the CDR3 has 14 amino acids. Of all the DNA, just the CDR3 is kept, 42 bases in frame from base 1. V is cut by 4 bases and J by 4 bases, and the space between the germline ends is 16 bases. The cohort consisted of hundreds of healthy bone marrow donors. At the time of sampling, every cohort member was nominally healthy, though immune exposures that went unrecorded were likely present. The donor tested CMV seronegative and was one of the 352 seronegative cohort members. Every donor gave a peripheral blood sample, and the peripheral blood mononuclear cells from that sample were used for TCR beta sequencing. Genomic DNA extraction from the blood cell samples was performed with the Qiagen DNeasy Blood Extraction Kit. Library preparation employed the immunoSEQ multiplex PCR assay. A mixture of 60 forward primers for TCR Vbeta segments and 13 reverse primers for TCR Jbeta segments was used in the multiplex PCR. Amplification of the CDR3 region of rearranged TCR beta genes was performed with a multiplex PCR assay on genomic DNA. Amplified TCR beta libraries were sequenced as 87-base-pair reads on the Illumina HiSeq System. For the original study's pipeline: In a later analysis, some 80 million unique TCR beta chains were counted across the roughly 700 repertoires, and around 11 million of these chains were shared by at least two donors. Raw reads were error-corrected and collapsed into unique sequences by a nearest-neighbor algorithm in which closely related sequences were merged to remove PCR and sequencing errors. V, D and J gene segments were assigned by aligning CDR3 sequences to IMGT reference sequences. For a sequence to be retained, at least a six-nucleotide match to both a V gene segment and a J gene segment was required. Rearrangements were classified as productive when the CDR3 lacked stop codons and remained in frame with V and J, and all other rearrangements were classified as non-productive. CDR3 was defined by IMGT convention, running from the second conserved V-encoded cysteine to the conserved J-encoded phenylalanine. The earlier analysis of 587 of the donors excluded sequences that lacked an unambiguous match to a single V gene segment. In an earlier analysis of some 590 of the donors, a V segment was called functional when productive rearrangements were above 56.7%, and segregating when the standard deviation between donors exceeded 5%. A statistical classification framework was built to diagnose cytomegalovirus status from the catalog of TCR beta chain sequences. In a later analysis, V and J genes were assigned by comparing TCR nucleotide sequences against IMGT/GENE-DB human TR gene sequences. Using the TCRdist pipeline, a later analysis assigned CDR3 sequences along with most-parsimonious VDJ recombination scenarios. In a later analysis, every TCR beta chain was defined by the combination of its CDR3 amino acid sequence and its V-gene family, and reads without a unique V-gene family were dropped. As a way to deal with suspected cross-contamination and a sequencing artifact, a later analysis dropped roughly 620 nucleotide sequences that were highly shared and had low generation probability. A later analysis calculated a clonal expansion index for each public chain from normalized within-repertoire ranks of inferred template counts. Generation probabilities in a later analysis came from a VDJ recombination model fitted to out-of-frame rearrangements, and those results were checked against IGoR. A later analysis scored TCR-TCR, TCR-HLA and TCR-CMV co-occurrence with hypergeometric tests, applying a repertoire-size bias correction to TCR pairs. False discovery rates were estimated in a later analysis by permuting HLA or CMV assignments 20 times. In a later analysis, co-occurring TCRs were grouped using DBSCAN, with TCRdist sequence similarity added in when clustering inside HLA-allele-positive subsets. Repertoires with fewer than 30,000 or more than 120,000 public chains were left out of co-occurrence clustering, as were about 5 repertoires with anomalous nucleotide sharing. Held by TCRdb, this immuneACCESS table contains in-frame sequences only and omits some clones. Under half of the omission traces to an unresolved V gene where checked; the cause of the rest is unknown. V, J and clone size derive from that table, while D and trimming were established from the DNA sequence. In this sample the table shows approximately 270,000 clones, approximately 80% of which occur a single time. Of the sample, about 0.29% falls within the top ten clones.

This sequence originates from a girl aged 2 to 9 in good health and CMV-seronegative. The chain is assembled from TRBV29-1 and TRBJ1-1; a tentative D call is TRBD1 (6 bases match). The material sequenced was PBMCs. CDR3 region: CSVASAGVGTEAFF. At the DNA level, the sequence is TGCAGCGTTGCCAGCGCAGGGGTGGGCACTGAAGCTTTCTTT. With the portions outside the CDR3 filled from the reference TRBV29-1 and TRBJ1-1 genes, the complete variable region becomes SAVISQKPSRDICQRGTSLTIQCQVDSQVTMMFWYRQQPGQSLTLIATANQGSEATYESGFVIDKFPISRPNLTFSTLTVSNMSPEDSSIYLCSVASAGVGTEAFFGQGTRLTVV.